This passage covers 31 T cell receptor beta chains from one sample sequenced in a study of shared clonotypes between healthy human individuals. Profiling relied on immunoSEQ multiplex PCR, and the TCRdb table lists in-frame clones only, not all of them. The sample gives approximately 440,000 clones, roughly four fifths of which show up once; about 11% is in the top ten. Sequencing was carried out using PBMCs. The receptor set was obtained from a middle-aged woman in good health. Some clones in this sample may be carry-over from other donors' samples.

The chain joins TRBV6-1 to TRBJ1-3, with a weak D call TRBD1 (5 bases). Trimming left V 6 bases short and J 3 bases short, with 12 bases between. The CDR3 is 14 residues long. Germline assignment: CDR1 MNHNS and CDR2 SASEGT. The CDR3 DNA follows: TGTGCCAGCAGCGGCAGGGTATTTGGAAACACCATATATTTT. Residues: CASSGRVFGNTIYF.

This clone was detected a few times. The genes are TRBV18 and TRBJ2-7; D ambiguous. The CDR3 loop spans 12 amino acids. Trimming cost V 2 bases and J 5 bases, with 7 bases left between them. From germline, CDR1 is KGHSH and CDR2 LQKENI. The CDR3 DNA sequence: TGTGCCAGCTCACCAGGGTTCGACGAGCAGTACTTC. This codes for CASSPGFDEQYF.

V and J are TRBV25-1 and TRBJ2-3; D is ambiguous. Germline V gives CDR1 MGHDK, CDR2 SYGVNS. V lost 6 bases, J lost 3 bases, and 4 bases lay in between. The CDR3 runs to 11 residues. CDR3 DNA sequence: TGTGCCAGCAGGTTGACAGATACGCAGTATTTT. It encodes CASRLTDTQYF.

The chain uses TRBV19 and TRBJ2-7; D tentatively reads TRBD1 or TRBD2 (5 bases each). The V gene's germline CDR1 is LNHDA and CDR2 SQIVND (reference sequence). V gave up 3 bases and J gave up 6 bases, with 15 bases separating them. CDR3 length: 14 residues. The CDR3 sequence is CASSMARGDIEQYF. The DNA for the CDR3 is TGTGCCAGTAGTATGGCCCGAGGGGATATCGAGCAGTACTTC.

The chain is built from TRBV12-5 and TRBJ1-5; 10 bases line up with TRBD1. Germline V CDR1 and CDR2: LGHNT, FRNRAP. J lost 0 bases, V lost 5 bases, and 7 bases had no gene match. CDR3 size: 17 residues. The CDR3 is CASGHRQGAVSNQPQHF. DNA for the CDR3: TGTGCTAGTGGTCACCGACAGGGGGCGGTTAGCAATCAGCCCCAGCATTTT.

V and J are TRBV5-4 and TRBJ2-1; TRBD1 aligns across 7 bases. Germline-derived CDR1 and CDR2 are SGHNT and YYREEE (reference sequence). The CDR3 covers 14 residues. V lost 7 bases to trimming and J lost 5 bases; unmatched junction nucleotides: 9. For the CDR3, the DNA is TGTGCCAGCCGTCTTTGGCAGGGGGACAATGAGCAGTTCTTC. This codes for CASRLWQGDNEQFF.

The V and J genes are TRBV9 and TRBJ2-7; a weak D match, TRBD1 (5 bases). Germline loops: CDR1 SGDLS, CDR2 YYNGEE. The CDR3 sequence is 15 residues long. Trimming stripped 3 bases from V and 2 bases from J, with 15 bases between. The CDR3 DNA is TGTGCCAGCAGCGAAGGGGTATCACCAACCTACGAGCAGTACTTC. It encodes CASSEGVSPTYEQYF.

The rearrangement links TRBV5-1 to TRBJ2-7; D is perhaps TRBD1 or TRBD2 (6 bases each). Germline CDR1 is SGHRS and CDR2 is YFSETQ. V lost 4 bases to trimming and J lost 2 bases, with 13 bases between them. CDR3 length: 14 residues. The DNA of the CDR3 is TGCGCCAGCAGCGTAGGGGGGAGGACCTACGAGCAGTACTTC. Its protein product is CASSVGGRTYEQYF.

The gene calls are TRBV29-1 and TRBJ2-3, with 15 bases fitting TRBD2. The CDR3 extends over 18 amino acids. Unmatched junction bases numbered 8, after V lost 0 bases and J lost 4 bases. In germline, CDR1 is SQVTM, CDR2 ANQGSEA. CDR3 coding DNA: TGCAGCGTTGAAGATAGGACTAGCGGGAGGGTTGTCCCAGATACGCAGTATTTT. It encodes CSVEDRTSGRVVPDTQYF.

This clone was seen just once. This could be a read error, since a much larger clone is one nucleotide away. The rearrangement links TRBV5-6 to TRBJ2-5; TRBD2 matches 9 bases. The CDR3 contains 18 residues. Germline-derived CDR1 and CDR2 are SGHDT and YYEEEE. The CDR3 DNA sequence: TGTGCCAGCAGCTTGGCCGGCTTCTCGGCTAGCGGGAAAGAGACCCAGCACTTC. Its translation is CASSLAGFSASGKETQHF.

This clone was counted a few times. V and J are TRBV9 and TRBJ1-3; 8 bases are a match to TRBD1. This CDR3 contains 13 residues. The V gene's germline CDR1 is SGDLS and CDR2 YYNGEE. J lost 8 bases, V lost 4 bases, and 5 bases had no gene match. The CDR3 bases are TGTGCCAGCAGCCCAGGGGGCGGAGACACCATATATTTT. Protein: CASSPGGGDTIYF.

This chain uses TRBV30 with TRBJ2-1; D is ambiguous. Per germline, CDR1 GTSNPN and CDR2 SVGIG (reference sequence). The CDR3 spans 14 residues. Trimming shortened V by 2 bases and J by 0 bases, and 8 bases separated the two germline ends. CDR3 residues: CAWSREISYNEQFF. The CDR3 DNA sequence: TGTGCCTGGAGTAGAGAGATCTCCTACAATGAGCAGTTCTTC. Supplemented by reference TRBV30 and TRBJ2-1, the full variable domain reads SQTIHQWPATLVQPVGSPLSLECTVEGTSNPNLYWYRQAAGRGLQLLFYSVGIGQISSEVPQNLSASRPQDRQFILSSKKLLLSDSGFYLCAWSREISYNEQFFGPGTRLTVL.

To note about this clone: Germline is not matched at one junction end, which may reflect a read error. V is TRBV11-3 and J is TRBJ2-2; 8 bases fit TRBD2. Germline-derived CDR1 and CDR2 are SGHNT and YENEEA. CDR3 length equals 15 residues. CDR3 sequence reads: CASSLAGSNTGELFF. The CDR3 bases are TGTGCCAGCAGCCTAGCGGGTTCGAACACCGGGGAGCTGTTCTTT.

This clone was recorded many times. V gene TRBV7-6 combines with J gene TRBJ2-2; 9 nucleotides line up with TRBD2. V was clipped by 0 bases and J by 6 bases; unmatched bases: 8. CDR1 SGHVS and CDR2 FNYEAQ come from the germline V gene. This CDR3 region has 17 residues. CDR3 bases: TGTGCCAGCAGCTTAGCGCGGCTAGCGGGAAGGTCCGGGGAGCTGTTTTTT. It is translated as CASSLARLAGRSGELFF.

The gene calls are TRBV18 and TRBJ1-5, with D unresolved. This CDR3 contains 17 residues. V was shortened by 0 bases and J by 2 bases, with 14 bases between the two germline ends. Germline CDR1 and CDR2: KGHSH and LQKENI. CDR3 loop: CASSPPGRGMGNQPQHF. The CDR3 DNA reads TGTGCCAGCTCACCACCGGGCCGGGGAATGGGCAATCAGCCCCAGCATTTT.

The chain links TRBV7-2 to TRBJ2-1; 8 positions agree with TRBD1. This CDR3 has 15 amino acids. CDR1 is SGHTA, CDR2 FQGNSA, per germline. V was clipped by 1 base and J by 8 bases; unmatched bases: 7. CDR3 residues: CASSLVGQGADEQFF. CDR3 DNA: TGTGCCAGCAGCTTAGTTGGTCAGGGGGCGGATGAGCAGTTCTTC.

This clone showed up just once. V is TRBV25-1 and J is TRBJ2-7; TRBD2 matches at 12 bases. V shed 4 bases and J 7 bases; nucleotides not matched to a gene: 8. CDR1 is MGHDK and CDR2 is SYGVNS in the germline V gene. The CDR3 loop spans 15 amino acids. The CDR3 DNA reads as TGTGCCAGCAGTGGCCCGACTAGCGGGAGTGGGGAGCAGTACTTC. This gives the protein CASSGPTSGSGEQYF.

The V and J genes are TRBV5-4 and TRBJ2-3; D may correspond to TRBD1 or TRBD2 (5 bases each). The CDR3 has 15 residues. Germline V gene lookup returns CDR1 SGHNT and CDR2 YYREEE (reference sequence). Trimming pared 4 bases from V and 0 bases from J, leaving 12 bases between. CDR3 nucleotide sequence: TGTGCCAGCAGCCCAGGGACGATTAGCACAGATACGCAGTATTTT. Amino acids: CASSPGTISTDTQYF.

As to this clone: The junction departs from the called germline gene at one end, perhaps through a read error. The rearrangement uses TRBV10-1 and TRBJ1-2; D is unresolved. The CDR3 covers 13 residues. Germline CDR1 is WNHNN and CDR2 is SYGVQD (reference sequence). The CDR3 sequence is CASSDWGGYGCTF. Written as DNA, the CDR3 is TGCGCCAGCAGTGATTGGGGAGGCTATGGCTGCACCTTC.

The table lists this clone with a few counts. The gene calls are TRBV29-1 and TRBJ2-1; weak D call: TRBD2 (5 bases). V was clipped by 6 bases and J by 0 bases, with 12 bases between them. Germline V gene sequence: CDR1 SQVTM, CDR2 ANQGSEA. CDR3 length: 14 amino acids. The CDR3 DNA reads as TGCAGCGTCGCACTGGAGGACTCCTACAATGAGCAGTTCTTC. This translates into CSVALEDSYNEQFF.

The CDR3 DNA follows: TGTGCCAGCAGCCGGGGACTAGGAATAGCCTACGAGCAGTACTTC. Amino acid sequence: CASSRGLGIAYEQYF. This chain links TRBV14 with TRBJ2-5, with 8 bases fitting TRBD2. The end of the DNA aligns better with TRBJ2-7, so the J call may be wrong. The CDR3 loop spans 15 amino acids. Germline V gene lookup returns CDR1 SGHDN and CDR2 FVKESK.

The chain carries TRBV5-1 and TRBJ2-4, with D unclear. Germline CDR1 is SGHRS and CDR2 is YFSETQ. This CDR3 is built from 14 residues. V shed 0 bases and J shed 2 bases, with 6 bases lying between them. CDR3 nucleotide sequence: TGCGCCAGCAGCTTGGACCAGCCCAAAAACATTCAGTACTTC. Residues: CASSLDQPKNIQYF. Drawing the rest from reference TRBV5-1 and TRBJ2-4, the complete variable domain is KAGVTQTPRYLIKTRGQQVTLSCSPISGHRSVSWYQQTPGQGLQFLFEYFSETQRNKGNFPGRFSGRQFSNSRSEMNVSTLELGDSALYLCASSLDQPKNIQYFGAGTRLSVL.

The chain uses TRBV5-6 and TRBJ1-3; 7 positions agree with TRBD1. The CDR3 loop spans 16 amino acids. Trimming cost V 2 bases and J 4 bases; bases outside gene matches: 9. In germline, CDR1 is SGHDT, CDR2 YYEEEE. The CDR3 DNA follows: TGTGCCAGCAGCTTTTTGACAGGGCTATCGGGAAACACCATATATTTT. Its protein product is CASSFLTGLSGNTIYF. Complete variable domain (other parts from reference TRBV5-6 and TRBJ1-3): DAGVTQSPTHLIKTRGQQVTLRCSPKSGHDTVSWYQQALGQGPQFIFQYYEEEERQRGNFPDRFSGHQFPNYSSELNVNALLLGDSALYLCASSFLTGLSGNTIYFGEGSWLTVV.

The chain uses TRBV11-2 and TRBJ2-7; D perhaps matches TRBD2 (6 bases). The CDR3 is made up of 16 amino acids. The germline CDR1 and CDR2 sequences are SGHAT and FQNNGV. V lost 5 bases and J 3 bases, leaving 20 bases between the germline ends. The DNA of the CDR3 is TGTGCCAGCAGCCCAGTAAGGGGACTGTCCTACTACGAGCAGTACTTC. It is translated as CASSPVRGLSYYEQYF.

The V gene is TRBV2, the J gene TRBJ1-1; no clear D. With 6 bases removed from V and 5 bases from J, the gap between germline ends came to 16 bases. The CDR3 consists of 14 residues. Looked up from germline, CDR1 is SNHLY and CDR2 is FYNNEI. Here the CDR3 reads CASSASGVRTEAFF. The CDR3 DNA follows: TGTGCCAGCAGCGCGAGCGGGGTTCGTACTGAAGCTTTCTTT.

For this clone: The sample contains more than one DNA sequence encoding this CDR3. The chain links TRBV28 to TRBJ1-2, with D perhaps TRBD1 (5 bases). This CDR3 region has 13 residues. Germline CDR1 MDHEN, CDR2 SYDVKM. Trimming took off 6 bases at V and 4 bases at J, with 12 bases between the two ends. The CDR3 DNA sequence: TGTGCCAGCAGCTTGGGTGGGGCCTATGGCTACACCTTC. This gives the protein CASSLGGAYGYTF.

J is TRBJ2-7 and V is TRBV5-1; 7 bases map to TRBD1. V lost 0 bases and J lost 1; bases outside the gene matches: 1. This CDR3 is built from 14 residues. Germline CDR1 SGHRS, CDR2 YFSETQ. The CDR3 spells CASSLGGQSYEQYF. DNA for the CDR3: TGCGCCAGCAGCTTGGGGGGACAGTCCTACGAGCAGTACTTC.

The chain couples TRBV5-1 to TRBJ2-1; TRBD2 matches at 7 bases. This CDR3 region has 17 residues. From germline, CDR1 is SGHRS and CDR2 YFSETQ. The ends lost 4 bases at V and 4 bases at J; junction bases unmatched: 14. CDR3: CASSMPLQLARYNEQFF. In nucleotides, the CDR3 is TGCGCCAGCAGCATGCCCCTGCAACTAGCGAGATACAATGAGCAGTTCTTC.

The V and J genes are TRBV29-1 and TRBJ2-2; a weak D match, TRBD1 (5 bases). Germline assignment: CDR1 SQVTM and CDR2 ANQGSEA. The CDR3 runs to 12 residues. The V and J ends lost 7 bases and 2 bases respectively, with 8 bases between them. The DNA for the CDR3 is TGCAGCGCCCAGGGAAACACCGGGGAGCTGTTTTTT. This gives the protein CSAQGNTGELFF.

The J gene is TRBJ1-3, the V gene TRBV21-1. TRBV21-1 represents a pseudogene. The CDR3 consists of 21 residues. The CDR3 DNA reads TGTGCCAGCAGCAAAGCGCACCGGGACTGCGCGGGCGTGCGCTCTGGAAACACCATATATTTT. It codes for CASSKAHRDCAGVRSGNTIYF.

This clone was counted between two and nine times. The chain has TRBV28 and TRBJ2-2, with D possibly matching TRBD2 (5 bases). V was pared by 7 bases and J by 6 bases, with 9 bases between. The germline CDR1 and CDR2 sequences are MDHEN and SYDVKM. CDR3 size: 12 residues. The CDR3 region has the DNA TGTGCCAGCACCGAGAGGGCCGGGGAGCTGTTTTTT. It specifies CASTERAGELFF.